These 20 T cell receptor beta chains were all obtained from the same sample, sequenced in a study of siplizumab effects on memory and regulatory T cells. Clones were sequenced by immunoSEQ multiplex PCR, and TCRdb holds only the in-frame ones, with some missing. The data contain about 100,000 clones, around 90% of them singletons. Sample: non-Treg CD4+ T cells sorted from blood. The receptors come from a human donor in good health.

The CDR3 DNA reads TGTGCCAGCAGCCCCCCGGCCCGAGCCGGAGTGACCATATATTTT. Translating gives CASSPPARAGVTIYF. The gene calls are TRBV5-6 and TRBJ1-3; D is ambiguous. The CDR3 length is 15 residues. Germline CDR1 reads SGHDT; CDR2 reads YYEEEE. V lost 4 bases, J lost 10 bases, and 21 bases lay in between.

The CDR3 is CASSLLMDRTTEAFF. The CDR3 nucleotides read TGTGCCAGCAGCTTACTCATGGACAGGACCACTGAAGCTTTCTTT. The chain uses TRBV7-8 and TRBJ1-1; 7 bases are shared with TRBD1. The V segment lost 2 bases and the J segment 4 bases; nucleotides outside the gene matches: 7. CDR1 and CDR2 from the germline V gene are SGHVS and FQNEAQ. The CDR3 runs 15 residues.

The chain has TRBV30 and TRBJ2-7; possible D gene TRBD2, 6 bases. The CDR3 loop spans 12 amino acids. From germline, CDR1 is GTSNPN and CDR2 SVGIG (reference sequence). Trimming took 5 bases from V and 0 from J, leaving 8 bases between them. The CDR3 sequence: CAWGRNSYEQYF. The CDR3 nucleotides read TGTGCCTGGGGGAGGAACTCCTACGAGCAGTACTTC.

The chain joins TRBV2 to TRBJ2-7; no definite D call. V was pared by 6 bases and J by 0 bases, with 15 bases between. The CDR3 runs to 15 residues. Germline-derived CDR1 and CDR2 are SNHLY and FYNNEI. Here the CDR3 DNA reads TGTGCCAGCAGGGGCAACTTCCAAGGCTCCTACGAGCAGTACTTC. This gives the protein CASRGNFQGSYEQYF.

The sample holds one count of this clone. This chain joins TRBV5-4 and TRBJ2-7, with TRBD2 as a possible D gene (5 bases). Germline V gene sequence: CDR1 SGHNT, CDR2 YYREEE (reference sequence). Trimming removed 0 bases from V and 6 bases from J, with 16 bases in between. The CDR3 is 15 residues long. The CDR3 is CASSLEVASPLEQYF. The CDR3 coding sequence is TGTGCCAGCAGCTTGGAGGTAGCGTCTCCTCTCGAGCAGTACTTC.

This clone showed up many times. The chain carries TRBV7-2 and TRBJ2-7; D not certain. Trimming took 1 base from V and 3 from J, leaving 13 bases between them. Germline values: CDR1 SGHTA, CDR2 FQGNSA. The CDR3 loop spans 15 amino acids. The CDR3 spells CASSLGHSLYYEQYF. The DNA for the CDR3 is TGTGCCAGCAGCTTAGGTCACAGCCTTTACTACGAGCAGTACTTC.

The chain combines TRBV5-4 with TRBJ1-4, with D hard to call. The CDR3 consists of 15 residues. The germline CDR1 and CDR2 sequences are SGHNT and YYREEE (reference sequence). Trimming took off 1 base at V and 6 bases at J, with 13 bases between the two ends. CDR3: CASSLKSGRHEKLFF. The CDR3 DNA reads TGTGCCAGCAGCTTGAAATCTGGACGGCATGAAAAACTGTTTTTT. The full variable domain, its missing parts supplied by reference TRBV5-4 and TRBJ1-4, is ETGVTQSPTHLIKTRGQQVTLRCSSQSGHNTVSWYQQALGQGPQFIFQYYREEENGRGNFPPRFSGLQFPNYSSELNVNALELDDSALYLCASSLKSGRHEKLFFGSGTQLSVL.

The V call is TRBV30, the J call TRBJ2-7, with D possibly matching TRBD2 (6 bases). Trimming stripped 4 bases from V and 5 bases from J, with 18 bases between. The length of the CDR3 is 14 residues. Germline values: CDR1 GTSNPN, CDR2 SVGIG (reference sequence). CDR3 in DNA: TGTGCCTGGACCCCCGGTAGCGGCCCTAACGAGCAGTACTTC. It specifies CAWTPGSGPNEQYF.

The chain recombines TRBV5-1 with TRBJ1-2, with 7 bases that match TRBD1. From germline, CDR1 is SGHRS and CDR2 YFSETQ. The CDR3 totals 13 residues. V dropped 4 bases and J dropped 6; count of bases not matched to a gene: 6. The CDR3 here is CASSLRQGHGYTF. CDR3 sequence (DNA): TGCGCCAGCAGCCTGCGACAGGGCCATGGCTACACCTTC.

This clone has just one count. The chain has TRBV30 and TRBJ2-7; TRBD1 is a possible D gene (6 bases). The CDR3 covers 12 residues. Germline CDR1 is GTSNPN and CDR2 is SVGIG (reference sequence). CDR3 protein: CGLGQGIYEQYF. CDR3 sequence (DNA): TGTGGATTGGGGCAGGGGATCTACGAGCAGTACTTC. The whole variable domain, remainder taken from reference TRBV30 and TRBJ2-7, is SQTIHQWPATLVQPVGSPLSLECTVEGTSNPNLYWYRQAAGRGLQLLFYSVGIGQISSEVPQNLSASRPQDRQFILSSKKLLLSDSGFYLCGLGQGIYEQYFGPGTRLTVT.

This clone has just one count. The chain couples TRBV10-3 to TRBJ2-5; 10 nucleotides match TRBD1. The V segment lost 10 bases and the J segment 4 bases; nucleotides outside the gene matches: 6. CDR3 length equals 13 residues. Germline loops: CDR1 ENHRY, CDR2 SYGVKD. The CDR3 sequence: CATGQGRAETQYF. As DNA, the CDR3 is TGTGCCACGGGACAGGGGCGGGCAGAGACCCAGTACTTC.

The CDR3 spells CASSSRWREGHEQYF. CDR3 in DNA: TGTGCCAGCAGCTCCAGGTGGCGGGAGGGCCATGAGCAGTACTTC. The chain couples TRBV7-8 to TRBJ2-7, with 9 bases that match TRBD2. This CDR3 is 15 amino acids long. V shed 4 bases and J 7 bases; nucleotides not matched to a gene: 11. In germline, CDR1 is SGHVS, CDR2 FQNEAQ.

The CDR3 DNA reads as TGTGCCAGCAGCAAAAGCTTAAAAGGGGGGCGAGGCACTGAAGCTTTCTTT. It codes for CASSKSLKGGRGTEAFF. This chain links TRBV21-1 with TRBJ1-1. TRBV21-1 is a pseudogene. The CDR3 is made up of 17 amino acids.

The chain carries TRBV30 and TRBJ1-3; TRBD1 might be the D (5 bases). The CDR3 covers 15 residues. CDR1 GTSNPN and CDR2 SVGIG come from the germline V gene (reference sequence). CDR3 nucleotide sequence: TGTGCGTCGACTCGGGGGTCCTTCTCTGGAAACACCATATATTTT. Protein sequence: CASTRGSFSGNTIYF.

The chain carries TRBV5-1 and TRBJ2-5; D is possibly TRBD1 (7 bases). Germline V lookup: CDR1 SGHRS, CDR2 YFSETQ. The CDR3 is made up of 14 amino acids. V dropped 4 bases and J dropped 4 bases, with 14 bases sitting between them. In nucleotides, the CDR3 is TGCGCCAGCAGCACACGACAGGGAGGAGAGACCCAGTACTTC. Translated, it gives CASSTRQGGETQYF.

This clone was found once. V gene TRBV10-3 combines with J gene TRBJ1-3; maybe TRBD1 (5 bases). Trimming removed 6 bases at V and 2 bases at J, with 17 bases between. From germline, CDR1 is ENHRY and CDR2 SYGVKD. The CDR3 loop spans 16 amino acids. The CDR3 DNA sequence: TGTGCCATCAGGGAGACAGCTGCAGGGCCTGGAAACACCATATATTTT. This gives the protein CAIRETAAGPGNTIYF.

The chain employs TRBV19 and TRBJ1-5; 7 bases line up with TRBD1. This CDR3 has 14 residues. Unmatched junction bases numbered 5, after V lost 4 bases and J lost 5 bases. Germline V gives CDR1 LNHDA, CDR2 SQIVND (reference sequence). The CDR3 sequence: CASSTMTGHQPQHF. In nucleotides, the CDR3 is TGTGCCAGTAGTACAATGACAGGGCATCAGCCCCAGCATTTT.

This clone was picked up one time. The V and J genes are TRBV10-1 and TRBJ2-7; 8 bases line up with TRBD1. The CDR3 is 15 residues long. The V gene end was trimmed by 7 bases and the J gene end by 0 bases; junction bases not matched to a gene: 8. Looked up from germline, CDR1 is WNHNN and CDR2 is SYGVQD (reference sequence). CDR3 amino acids: CASNPDRGLSYEQYF. Here the CDR3 DNA reads TGCGCCAGCAACCCAGACAGGGGCCTCTCCTACGAGCAGTACTTC.

The rearrangement joins TRBV15 to TRBJ1-3, with D perhaps TRBD1 (6 bases). Germline lookup yields CDR1 LNHNV and CDR2 YYDKDF (reference sequence). Trimming removed 3 bases at V and 0 bases at J, with 12 bases between. The CDR3 runs 16 residues. Here the CDR3 reads CATSRRTDFSGNTIYF. The CDR3 DNA follows: TGTGCCACCAGCAGGAGGACAGACTTCTCTGGAAACACCATATATTTT.

This clone was recorded only once. V is TRBV6-1 and J is TRBJ1-5; 8 bases fit TRBD1. The V segment lost 3 bases and the J segment 2 bases; nucleotides outside the gene matches: 6. The CDR3 consists of 16 residues. Looked up from germline, CDR1 is MNHNS and CDR2 is SASEGT. The CDR3 loop is CASSENRGFRNQPQHF. Here the CDR3 DNA reads TGTGCCAGCAGTGAGAACAGGGGGTTTCGCAATCAGCCCCAGCATTTT.